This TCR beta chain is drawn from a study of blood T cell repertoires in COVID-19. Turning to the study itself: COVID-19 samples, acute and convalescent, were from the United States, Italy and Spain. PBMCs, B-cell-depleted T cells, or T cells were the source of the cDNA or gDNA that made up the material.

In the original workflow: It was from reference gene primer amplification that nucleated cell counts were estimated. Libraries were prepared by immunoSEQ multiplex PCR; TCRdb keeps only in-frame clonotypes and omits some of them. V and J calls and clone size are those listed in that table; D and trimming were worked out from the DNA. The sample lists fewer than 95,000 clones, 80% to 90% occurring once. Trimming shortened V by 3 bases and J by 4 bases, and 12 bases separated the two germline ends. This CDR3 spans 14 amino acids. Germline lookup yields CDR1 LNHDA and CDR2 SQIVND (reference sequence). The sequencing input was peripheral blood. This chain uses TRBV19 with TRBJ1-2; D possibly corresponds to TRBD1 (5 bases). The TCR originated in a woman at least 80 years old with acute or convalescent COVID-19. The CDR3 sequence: CASSIGGGVYGYTF. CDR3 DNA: TGTGCCAGTAGTATCGGTGGAGGGGTCTATGGCTACACCTTC. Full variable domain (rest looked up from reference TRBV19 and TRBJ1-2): DGGITQSPKYLFRKEGQNVTLSCEQNLNHDAMYWYRQDPGQGLRLIYYSQIVNDFQKGDIAEGYSVSREKKESFPLTVTSAQKNPTAFYLCASSIGGGVYGYTFGSGTRLTVV.